Detailed here is one T cell receptor (beta chain). The data were obtained in a study of blood T cell repertoires in COVID-19. Study information: Samples of COVID-19 (acute and convalescent) were obtained from the United States, Italy and Spain. Sources were T cells, B-cell-depleted T cells, or PBMCs; the material itself was cDNA or gDNA.

The germline CDR1 and CDR2 sequences are KGHDR and SFDVKD. The V gene end was trimmed by 1 base and the J gene end by 1 base; junction bases not matched to a gene: 11. This CDR3 is built from 19 residues. Original methodology: Amplification from reference gene primers served as the basis for estimated nucleated cell counts. TCRdb's copy holds only in-frame clones and misses some; the assay was immunoSEQ multiplex PCR. For V, J and clone size, that table is used; D and trimming come from the DNA. The data hold hundreds of thousands of clones, with approximately 80% observed a single time. This rearrangement joins TRBV24-1 to TRBJ2-3; 9 bases map to TRBD1. The sample comprised peripheral blood. This sequence originates from a man older than 75 with acute or convalescent COVID-19. CDR3 nucleotide sequence: TGTGCCACCAGTGATTTAAGGGGACAGGGCCTCACGGGCACAGATACGCAGTATTTT. It is translated as CATSDLRGQGLTGTDTQYF.